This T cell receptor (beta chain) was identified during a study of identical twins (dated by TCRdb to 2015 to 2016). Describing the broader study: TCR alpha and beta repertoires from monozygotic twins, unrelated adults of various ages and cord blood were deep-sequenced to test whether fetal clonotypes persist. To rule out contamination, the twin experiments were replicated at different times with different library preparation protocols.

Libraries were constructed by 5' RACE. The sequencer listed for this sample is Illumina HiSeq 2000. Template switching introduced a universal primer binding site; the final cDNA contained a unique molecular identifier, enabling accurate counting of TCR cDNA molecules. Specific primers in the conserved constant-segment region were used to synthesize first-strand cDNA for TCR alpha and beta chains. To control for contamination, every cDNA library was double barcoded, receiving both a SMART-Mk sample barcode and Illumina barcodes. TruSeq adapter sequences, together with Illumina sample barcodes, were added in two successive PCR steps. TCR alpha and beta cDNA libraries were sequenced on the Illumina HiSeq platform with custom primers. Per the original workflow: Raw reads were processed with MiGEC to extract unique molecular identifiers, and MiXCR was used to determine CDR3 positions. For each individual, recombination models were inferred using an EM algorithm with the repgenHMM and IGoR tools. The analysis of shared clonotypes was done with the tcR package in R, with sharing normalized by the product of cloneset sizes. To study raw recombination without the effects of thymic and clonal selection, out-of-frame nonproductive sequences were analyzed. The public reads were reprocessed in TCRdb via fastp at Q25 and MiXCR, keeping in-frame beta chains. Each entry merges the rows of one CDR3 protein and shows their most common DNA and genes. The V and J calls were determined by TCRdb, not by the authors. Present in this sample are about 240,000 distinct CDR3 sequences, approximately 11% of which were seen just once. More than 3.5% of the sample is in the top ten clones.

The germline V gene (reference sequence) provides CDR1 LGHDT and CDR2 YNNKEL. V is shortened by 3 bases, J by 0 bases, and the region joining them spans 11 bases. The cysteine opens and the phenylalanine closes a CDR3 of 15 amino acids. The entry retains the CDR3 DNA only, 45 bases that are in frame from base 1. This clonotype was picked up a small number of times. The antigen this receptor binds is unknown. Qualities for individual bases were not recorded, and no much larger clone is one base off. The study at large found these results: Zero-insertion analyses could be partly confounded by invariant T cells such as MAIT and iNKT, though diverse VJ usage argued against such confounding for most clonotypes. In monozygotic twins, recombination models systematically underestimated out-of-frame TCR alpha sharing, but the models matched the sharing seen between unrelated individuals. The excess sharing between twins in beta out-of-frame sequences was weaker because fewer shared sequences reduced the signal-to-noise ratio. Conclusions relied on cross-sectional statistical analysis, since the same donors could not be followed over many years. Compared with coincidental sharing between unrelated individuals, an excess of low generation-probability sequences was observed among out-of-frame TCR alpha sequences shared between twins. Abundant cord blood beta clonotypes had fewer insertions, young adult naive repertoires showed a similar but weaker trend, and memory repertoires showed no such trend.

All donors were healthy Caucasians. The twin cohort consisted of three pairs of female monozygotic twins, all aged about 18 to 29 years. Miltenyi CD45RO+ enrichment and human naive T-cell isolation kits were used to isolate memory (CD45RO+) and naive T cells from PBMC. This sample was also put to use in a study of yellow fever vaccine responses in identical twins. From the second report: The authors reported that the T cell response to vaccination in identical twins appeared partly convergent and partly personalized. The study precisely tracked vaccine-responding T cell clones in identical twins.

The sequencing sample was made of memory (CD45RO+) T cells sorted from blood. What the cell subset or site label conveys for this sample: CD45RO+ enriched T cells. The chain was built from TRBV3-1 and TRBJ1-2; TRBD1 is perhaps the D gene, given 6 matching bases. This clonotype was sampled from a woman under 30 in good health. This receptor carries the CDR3 CASSQWTEPNYGYTF. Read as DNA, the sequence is TGTGCCAGCAGCCAGTGGACAGAGCCTAACTATGGCTACACCTTC.